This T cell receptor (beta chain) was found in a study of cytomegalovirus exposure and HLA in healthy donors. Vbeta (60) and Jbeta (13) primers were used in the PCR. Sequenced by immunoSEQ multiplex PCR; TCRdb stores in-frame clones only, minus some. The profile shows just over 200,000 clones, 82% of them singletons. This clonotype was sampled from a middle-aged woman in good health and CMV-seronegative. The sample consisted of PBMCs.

CDR3 protein: CASSSGSSEQYF. The DNA of the CDR3 is TGTGCCAGCAGCTCAGGATCTTCCGAGCAGTACTTC. The genes are TRBV7-3 and TRBJ2-7; D is uncertain. This CDR3 spans 12 amino acids. In germline, CDR1 is SGHTA, CDR2 FQGTGA. V gave up 4 bases and J gave up 6 bases, with 10 bases separating them.